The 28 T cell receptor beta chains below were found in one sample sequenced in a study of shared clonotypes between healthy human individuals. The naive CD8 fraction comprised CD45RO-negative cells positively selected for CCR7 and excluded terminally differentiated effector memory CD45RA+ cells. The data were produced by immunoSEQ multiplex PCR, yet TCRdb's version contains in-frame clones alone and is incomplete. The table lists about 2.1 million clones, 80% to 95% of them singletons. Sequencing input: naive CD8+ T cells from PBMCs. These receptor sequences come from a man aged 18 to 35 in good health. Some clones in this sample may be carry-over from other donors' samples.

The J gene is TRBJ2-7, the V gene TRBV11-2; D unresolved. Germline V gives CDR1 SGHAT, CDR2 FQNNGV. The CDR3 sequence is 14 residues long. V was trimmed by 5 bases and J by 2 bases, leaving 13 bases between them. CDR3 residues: CASSPLGNPYEQYF. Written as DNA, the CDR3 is TGTGCCAGCAGCCCCTTAGGGAACCCCTACGAGCAGTACTTC.

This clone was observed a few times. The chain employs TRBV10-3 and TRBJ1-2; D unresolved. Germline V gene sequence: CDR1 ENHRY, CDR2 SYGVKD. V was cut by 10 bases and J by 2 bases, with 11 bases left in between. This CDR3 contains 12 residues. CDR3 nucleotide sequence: TGTGCCACCTGGCCAGGAAACTATGGCTACACCTTC. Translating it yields CATWPGNYGYTF.

The DNA of the CDR3 is TGTGCCAGCAGTTTATCAGTCGGGCAGGTCCAAGAGACCCAGTACTTC. Its translation: CASSLSVGQVQETQYF. V is TRBV27 and J is TRBJ2-5; D ambiguous. Germline-derived CDR1 and CDR2 are MNHEY and SMNVEV (reference sequence). The CDR3 contains 16 residues. The V gene lost 0 bases and the J gene lost 1 base, with 12 bases spanning the gap.

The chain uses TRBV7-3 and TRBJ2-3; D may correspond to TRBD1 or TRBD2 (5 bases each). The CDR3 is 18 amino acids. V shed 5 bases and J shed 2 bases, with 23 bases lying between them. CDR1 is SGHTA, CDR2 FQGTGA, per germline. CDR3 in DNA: TGTGCCAGCAGCCCCCATCCTTTCGGGACGGGCGACACAGATACGCAGTATTTT. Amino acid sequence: CASSPHPFGTGDTDTQYF. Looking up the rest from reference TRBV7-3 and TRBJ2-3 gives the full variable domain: GAGVSQTPSNKVTEKGKYVELRCDPISGHTALYWYRQSLGQGPEFLIYFQGTGAADDSGLPNDRFFAVRPEGSVSTLKIQRTERGDSAVYLCASSPHPFGTGDTDTQYFGPGTRLTVL.

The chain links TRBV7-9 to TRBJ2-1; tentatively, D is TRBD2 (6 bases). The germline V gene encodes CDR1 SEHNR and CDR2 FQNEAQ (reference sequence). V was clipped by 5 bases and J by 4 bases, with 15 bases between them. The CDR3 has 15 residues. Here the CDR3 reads CASSHDLAIYNEQFF. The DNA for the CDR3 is TGTGCCAGCAGCCACGATCTAGCGATTTACAATGAGCAGTTCTTC.

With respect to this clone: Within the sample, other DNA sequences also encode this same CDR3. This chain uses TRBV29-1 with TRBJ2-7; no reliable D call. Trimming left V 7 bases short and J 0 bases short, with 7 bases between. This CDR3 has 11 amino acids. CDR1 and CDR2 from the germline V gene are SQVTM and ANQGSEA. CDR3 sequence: CSALSSYEQYF. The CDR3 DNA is TGCAGCGCACTCAGCTCCTACGAGCAGTACTTC.

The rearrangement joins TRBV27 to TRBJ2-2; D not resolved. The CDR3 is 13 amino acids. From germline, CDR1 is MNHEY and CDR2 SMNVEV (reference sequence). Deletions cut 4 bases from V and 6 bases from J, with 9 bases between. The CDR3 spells CASSWVGSGELFF. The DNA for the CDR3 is TGTGCCAGCAGTTGGGTTGGATCCGGGGAGCTGTTTTTT.

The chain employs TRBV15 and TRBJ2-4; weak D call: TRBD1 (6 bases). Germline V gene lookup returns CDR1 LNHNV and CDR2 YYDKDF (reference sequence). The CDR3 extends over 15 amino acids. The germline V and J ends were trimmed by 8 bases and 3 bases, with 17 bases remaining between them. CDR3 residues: CATQTNRVDKNIQYF. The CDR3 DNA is TGTGCCACCCAAACCAACAGGGTAGACAAAAACATTCAGTACTTC.

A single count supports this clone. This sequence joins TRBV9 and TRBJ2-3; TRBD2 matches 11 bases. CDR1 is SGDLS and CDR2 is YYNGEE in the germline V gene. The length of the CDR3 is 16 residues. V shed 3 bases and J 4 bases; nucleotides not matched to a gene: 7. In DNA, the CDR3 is TGTGCCAGCAGCGCAGCCGGGACTAGCGGTGCAGATACGCAGTATTTT. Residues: CASSAAGTSGADTQYF.

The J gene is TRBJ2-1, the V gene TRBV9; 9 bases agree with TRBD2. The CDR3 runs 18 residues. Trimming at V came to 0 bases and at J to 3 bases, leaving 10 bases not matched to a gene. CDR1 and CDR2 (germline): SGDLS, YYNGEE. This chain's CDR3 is CASSVAPLTSGHYNEQFF. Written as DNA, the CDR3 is TGTGCCAGCAGCGTAGCGCCGCTGACTAGCGGACACTACAATGAGCAGTTCTTC.

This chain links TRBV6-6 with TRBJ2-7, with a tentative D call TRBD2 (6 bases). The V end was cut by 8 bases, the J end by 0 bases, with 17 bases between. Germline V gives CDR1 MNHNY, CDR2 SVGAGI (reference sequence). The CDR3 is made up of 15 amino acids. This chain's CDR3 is CASGGIPTRSYEQYF. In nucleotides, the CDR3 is TGTGCCAGCGGGGGGATACCAACCCGCTCCTACGAGCAGTACTTC.

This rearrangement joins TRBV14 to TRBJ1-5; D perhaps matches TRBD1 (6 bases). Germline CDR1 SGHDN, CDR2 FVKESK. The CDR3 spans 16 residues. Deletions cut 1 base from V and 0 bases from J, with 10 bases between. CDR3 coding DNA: TGTGCCAGCAGCCAAGGTGGGGGGCATAGCAATCAGCCCCAGCATTTT. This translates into CASSQGGGHSNQPQHF.

CDR3 DNA: TGTGCCACCAGCAGACAAACAGGGGGAGGTGAAAAACTGTTTTTT. It encodes CATSRQTGGGEKLFF. The rearrangement joins TRBV15 to TRBJ1-4, with 8 bases lining up with TRBD1. CDR1 and CDR2 (germline): LNHNV, YYDKDF (reference sequence). The CDR3 loop spans 15 amino acids. Unmatched junction bases numbered 6, after V lost 2 bases and J lost 7 bases.

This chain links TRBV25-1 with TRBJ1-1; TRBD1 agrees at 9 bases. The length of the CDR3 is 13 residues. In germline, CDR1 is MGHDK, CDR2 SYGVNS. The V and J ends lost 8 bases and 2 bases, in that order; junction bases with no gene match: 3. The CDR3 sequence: CASGQGFNTEAFF. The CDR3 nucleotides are TGTGCCAGCGGACAGGGGTTCAACACTGAAGCTTTCTTT.

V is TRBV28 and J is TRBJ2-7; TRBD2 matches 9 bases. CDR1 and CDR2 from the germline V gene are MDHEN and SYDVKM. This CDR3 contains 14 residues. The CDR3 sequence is CASKGAGGSVEQYF. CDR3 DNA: TGTGCTTCAAAAGGGGCGGGAGGGTCCGTCGAGCAGTACTTC.

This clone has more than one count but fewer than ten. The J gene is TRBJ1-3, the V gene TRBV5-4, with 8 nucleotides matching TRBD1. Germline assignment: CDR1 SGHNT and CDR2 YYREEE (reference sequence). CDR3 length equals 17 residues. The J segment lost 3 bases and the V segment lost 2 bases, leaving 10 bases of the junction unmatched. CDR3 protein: CASSFYRGKYDGNTIYF. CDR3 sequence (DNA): TGTGCCAGCAGCTTCTACAGGGGGAAGTATGATGGAAACACCATATATTTT.

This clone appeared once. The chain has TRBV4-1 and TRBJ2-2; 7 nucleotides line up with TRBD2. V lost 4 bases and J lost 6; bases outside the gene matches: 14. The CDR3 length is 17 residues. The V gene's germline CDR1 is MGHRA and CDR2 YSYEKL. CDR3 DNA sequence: TGCGCCAGCAGCCTTAGACTAGCCGAGGTTCGACCCGGGGAGCTGTTTTTT. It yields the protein CASSLRLAEVRPGELFF.

CDR3 in amino acids: CASSLLGEQFF. Written as DNA, the CDR3 is TGTGCCAGCAGCTTACTAGGGGAGCAGTTCTTC. V is TRBV11-2 and J is TRBJ2-1, with no clear D. Trimming shortened V by 2 bases and J by 10 bases, and 6 bases separated the two germline ends. Germline V CDR1 and CDR2: SGHAT, FQNNGV. This CDR3 region has 11 residues.

The CDR3 DNA reads as TGCGCCAGCAGCTCAAATCCTACACCTCTGTTCGCGGAAAACATTCAGTACTTC. This gives the protein CASSSNPTPLFAENIQYF. V and J are TRBV5-1 and TRBJ2-4, with D unresolved. Trimming cost V 3 bases and J 5 bases, with 24 bases left between them. CDR3 length: 18 residues. Per germline, CDR1 SGHRS and CDR2 YFSETQ.

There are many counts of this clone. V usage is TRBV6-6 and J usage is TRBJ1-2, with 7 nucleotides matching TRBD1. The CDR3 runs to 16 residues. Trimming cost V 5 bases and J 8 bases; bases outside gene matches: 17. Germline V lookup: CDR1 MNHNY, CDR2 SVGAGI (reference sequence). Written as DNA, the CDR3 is TGTGCCAGCAGTCCCGATGGACAGGCCCCACTAGGAGGCTACACCTTC. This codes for CASSPDGQAPLGGYTF.

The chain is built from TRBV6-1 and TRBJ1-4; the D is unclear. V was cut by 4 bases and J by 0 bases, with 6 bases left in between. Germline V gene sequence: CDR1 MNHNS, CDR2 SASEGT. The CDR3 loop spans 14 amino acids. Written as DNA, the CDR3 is TGTGCCAGCAGTGGACCCCCAACTAATGAAAAACTGTTTTTT. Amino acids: CASSGPPTNEKLFF.

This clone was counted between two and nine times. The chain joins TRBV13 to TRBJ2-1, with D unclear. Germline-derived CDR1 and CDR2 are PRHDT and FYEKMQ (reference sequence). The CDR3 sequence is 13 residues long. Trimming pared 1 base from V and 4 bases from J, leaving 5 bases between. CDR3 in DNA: TGTGCCAGCAGCTTAGACGTATACAATGAGCAGTTCTTC. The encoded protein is CASSLDVYNEQFF.

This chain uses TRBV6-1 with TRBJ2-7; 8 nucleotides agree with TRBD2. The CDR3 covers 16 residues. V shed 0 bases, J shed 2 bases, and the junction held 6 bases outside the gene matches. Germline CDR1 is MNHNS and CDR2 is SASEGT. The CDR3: CASSEARAGGTYEQYF. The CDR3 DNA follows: TGTGCCAGCAGTGAAGCACGGGCGGGAGGTACCTACGAGCAGTACTTC.

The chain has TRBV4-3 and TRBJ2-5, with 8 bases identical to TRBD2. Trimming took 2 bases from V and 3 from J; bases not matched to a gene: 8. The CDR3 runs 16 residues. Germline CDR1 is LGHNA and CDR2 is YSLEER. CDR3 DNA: TGCGCCAGCAGCCAAACGAGCGGGAGTATAGAAGAGACCCAGTACTTC. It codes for CASSQTSGSIEETQYF.

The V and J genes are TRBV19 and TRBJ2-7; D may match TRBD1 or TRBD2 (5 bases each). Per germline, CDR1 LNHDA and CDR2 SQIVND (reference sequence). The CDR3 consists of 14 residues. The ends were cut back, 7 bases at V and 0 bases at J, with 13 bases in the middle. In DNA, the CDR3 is TGTGCCAGTACCGAAAGGGACGGCTCCTACGAGCAGTACTTC. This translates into CASTERDGSYEQYF.

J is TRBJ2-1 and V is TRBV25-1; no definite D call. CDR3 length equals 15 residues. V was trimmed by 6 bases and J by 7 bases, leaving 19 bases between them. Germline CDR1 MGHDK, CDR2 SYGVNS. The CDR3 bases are TGTGCCAGCAGCGATGATCCGGGCCTAAGGAATGAGCAGTTCTTC. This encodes CASSDDPGLRNEQFF.

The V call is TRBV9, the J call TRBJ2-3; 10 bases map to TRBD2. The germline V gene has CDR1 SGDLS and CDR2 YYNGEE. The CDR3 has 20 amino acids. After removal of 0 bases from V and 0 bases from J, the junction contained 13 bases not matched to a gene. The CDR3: CASSVGPSGGVAGSTDTQYF. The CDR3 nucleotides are TGTGCCAGCAGCGTAGGGCCTAGCGGGGGTGTTGCGGGTAGCACAGATACGCAGTATTTT.

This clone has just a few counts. CDR3 bases: TGTGCCAGCAGGGACAGCGGCTGGGGCCAGCCCCAGCATTTT. The encoded protein is CASRDSGWGQPQHF. The chain has TRBV6-1 and TRBJ1-5; perhaps TRBD1 as D (6 bases). The ends were cut back, 6 bases at V and 7 bases at J, with 16 bases in the middle. The CDR3 extends over 14 amino acids. Per germline, CDR1 MNHNS and CDR2 SASEGT.